The T cell receptor (beta chain) under discussion was sequenced for a study of human T cells and chemical hapten exposure. At the level of the study: Patch tests put 0.01% DPC on the upper back, read at 6 days.

The time point denotes: patch test 1, 2 weeks after DPC sensitization. Treatment given: therapeutic diphenylcyclopropenone sensitization with weekly scalp DPC. This CDR3 region has 17 residues. The trim removed 2 bases at V and 0 bases at J, leaving 7 bases unmatched. The V gene's germline CDR1 is LNHNV and CDR2 YYDKDF (reference sequence). TCRdb re-analysed the RACE reads in MiXCR, keeping a single row per CDR3 protein. The data show roughly 70,000 distinct CDR3 sequences, with 32% seen just once and approximately 9.1% held by the top ten. This chain connects TRBV15 to TRBJ2-3; 8 nucleotides agree with TRBD1. The receptor comes from a man aged 40-50 years with alopecia areata. Some clones in this sample may be carry-over from other donors' samples. The sample was whole blood, taken in connection with sensitization to the hapten diphenylcyclopropenone (DPC). The CDR3 DNA sequence: TGTGCCACCAGCAGACGGGGACAGGCCTCTAGCACAGATACGCAGTATTTT. This translates into CATSRRGQASSTDTQYF.